The 22 T cell receptor beta chains presented below share a single source sample, sequenced in a study of blood T cells in healthy people across ages. A second PCR of 7 to 11 cycles used a sample-barcoded 5' primer and a J-beta primer mix. TCRdb re-analysed the 5' RACE reads in MiXCR, keeping a single row per CDR3 protein. Among about 800,000 distinct CDR3 sequences, around 25% were seen once, and the ten largest hold roughly 3.5%. These sequences were also reported in another study, on T cells of mothers and their children.

Sequencing was performed on blood. The receptors originated from a boy aged 10-17 years in good health.

As concerns this clonotype: This may arise from a read error, as a much more abundant clone is one base away. The V and J genes are TRBV6-1 and TRBJ2-5; no firm D call. CDR1 and CDR2 (germline): MNHNS, SASEGT. V was pared by 1 base and J by 1 base, with 13 bases between. CDR3 length: 16 amino acids. CDR3 residues: CASSEVRQPLQETQYF. The CDR3 region has the DNA TGTGCCAGCAGTGAAGTCCGGCAACCCCTCCAAGAGACCCAGTACTTC.

This chain joins TRBV5-8 and TRBJ2-5; TRBD1 matches at 8 bases. The J call is doubtful: the DNA matches TRBJ2-1 better. CDR1 is SGHTS and CDR2 is YDEGEE in the germline V gene. The CDR3 runs 13 residues. CDR3 sequence (DNA): TGTGCCAGCAGGACAGGGGCTGGGGGTGAGCAGTTCTTC. It yields the protein CASRTGAGGEQFF.

There are many counts of this clonotype. The rearrangement links TRBV7-3 to TRBJ2-5, with 11 bases identical to TRBD1. Germline loops: CDR1 SGHTA, CDR2 FQGTGA. This CDR3 spans 15 amino acids. With 5 bases clipped from V and 5 bases from J, the junction kept 7 bases outside the gene matches. CDR3 DNA sequence: TGTGCCAGCAGCCTAGGGACAGGGGGTAGGGAGACCCAGTACTTC. This gives the protein CASSLGTGGRETQYF. Looking up the rest from reference TRBV7-3 and TRBJ2-5 gives the full variable domain: GAGVSQTPSNKVTEKGKYVELRCDPISGHTALYWYRQSLGQGPEFLIYFQGTGAADDSGLPNDRFFAVRPEGSVSTLKIQRTERGDSAVYLCASSLGTGGRETQYFGPGTRLLVL.

Points on this clonotype: The junction departs from the called germline gene at one end, perhaps through a read error. The V and J genes are TRBV5-4 and TRBJ2-5; D possibly corresponds to TRBD2 (5 bases). Germline loops: CDR1 SGHNT, CDR2 YYREEE (reference sequence). The CDR3 runs to 15 residues. CDR3 DNA: TGTACCAGCAGCTTGGCGGCGGGCTCTGAAGAGACCCAGTACTTC. Translation gives CTSSLAAGSEETQYF.

The V and J genes are TRBV5-8 and TRBJ2-1; D remains ambiguous. CDR3 size: 15 residues. The germline gives CDR1 SGHTS, CDR2 YDEGEE. V was trimmed by 4 bases and J by 0 bases, leaving 11 bases between them. The CDR3 DNA sequence: TGTGCCAGCAGCACCGGCCGTCCCTCCTACAATGAGCAGTTCTTC. Encoded protein: CASSTGRPSYNEQFF.

This clonotype was recorded a few times. The chain employs TRBV3-1 and TRBJ2-7, with 8 bases identical to TRBD2. Near its end, the DNA agrees better with TRBJ2-1, so the J call may be wrong. CDR3 length: 15 residues. Germline CDR1 LGHDT, CDR2 YNNKEL (reference sequence). The CDR3 reads CASREIAGTYNEQFF. The CDR3 nucleotides read TGTGCCAGCAGAGAGATAGCGGGGACCTACAATGAGCAGTTCTTC.

J is TRBJ2-1 and V is TRBV28, with 7 bases lining up with TRBD1. The J call may be wrong; the DNA end is better matched by TRBJ2-5. The CDR3 extends over 13 amino acids. Germline CDR1 is MDHEN and CDR2 is SYDVKM. The CDR3 sequence: CASSLQGGVAQYF. Written as DNA, the CDR3 is TGTGCCAGCAGTTTACAAGGGGGCGTCGCCCAGTACTTC.

The CDR3 loop reads CSASLAGGGNIQYF. The CDR3 DNA sequence: TGCAGTGCTTCACTAGCGGGAGGGGGAAACATTCAGTACTTC. The chain links TRBV20-1 to TRBJ2-4; 13 positions match TRBD2. V lost 5 bases and J lost 6; bases outside the gene matches: 4. The length of the CDR3 is 14 residues. Germline V gives CDR1 DFQATT, CDR2 SNEGSKA (reference sequence).

The CDR3 sequence: CASSRPTYNEQFF. The CDR3 coding sequence is TGTGCCAGTAGTCGCCCTACGTACAATGAGCAGTTCTTC. The chain carries TRBV19 and TRBJ2-5; D gene ambiguous. The end of the DNA aligns better with TRBJ2-1, so the J call may be wrong. CDR3 length: 13 residues. Germline V gene lookup returns CDR1 LNHDA and CDR2 SQIVND (reference sequence).

This clonotype came up a few times. The V gene is TRBV11-2, the J gene TRBJ2-5; D might be TRBD1 (6 bases). The DNA end is a closer match to TRBJ2-1, so the J assignment may be wrong. The CDR3 totals 16 residues. Per germline, CDR1 SGHAT and CDR2 FQNNGV. CDR3 protein: CASSIRTVEGPNEQFF. In DNA form, the CDR3 reads TGTGCCAGCAGCATTCGGACAGTCGAAGGGCCAAATGAGCAGTTCTTC.

This clonotype has more than one count but fewer than ten. The chain carries TRBV3-1 and TRBJ2-5; possibly TRBD1 or TRBD2 for D (6 bases each). The CDR3 runs 14 residues. The V gene lost 5 bases and the J gene lost 4 bases, with 14 bases spanning the gap. Per the germline V gene, CDR1 is LGHDT and CDR2 is YNNKEL (reference sequence). As DNA, the CDR3 is TGTGCCAGCAGCTACACGGGGGCGGGAGAGACCCAGTACTTC. It yields the protein CASSYTGAGETQYF.

This clonotype appeared once. The V gene is TRBV7-2, the J gene TRBJ1-1; no clear D gene. Germline CDR1 is SGHTA and CDR2 is FQGNSA. Trimming removed 2 bases at V and 4 bases at J, with 11 bases between. This CDR3 spans 14 amino acids. For the CDR3, the DNA is TGTGCCAGCAGCTTACCGAACATGACCACTGAAGCTTTCTTT. It codes for CASSLPNMTTEAFF.

In this sample, this clonotype turned up many times. With a much larger clone just one base away, this may be a read error. The chain is built from TRBV5-1 and TRBJ2-5, with TRBD2 matching 9 bases. TRBJ2-7 matches the DNA end more closely, so the J call is doubtful. Germline V gene data show CDR1 as SGHRS and CDR2 as YFSETQ. CDR3 length: 12 amino acids. The CDR3 reads CASSLAGDEQYF. Here the CDR3 DNA reads TGTGCCAGCAGCTTAGCGGGGGACGAGCAGTACTTC.

This sequence joins TRBV14 and TRBJ2-5; D remains unclear. V lost 1 base and J lost 7, with 13 bases in between. Germline CDR1 is SGHDN and CDR2 is FVKESK. CDR3 length: 14 residues. In nucleotides, the CDR3 is TGTGCCAGCAGCCAAGTCCAGCCATACGGGACCCAGTACTTC. It codes for CASSQVQPYGTQYF. Together with reference TRBV14 and TRBJ2-5, the CDR3 gives the full variable domain: EAGVTQFPSHSVIEKGQTVTLRCDPISGHDNLYWYRRVMGKEIKFLLHFVKESKQDESGMPNNRFLAERTGGTYSTLKVQPAELEDSGVYFCASSQVQPYGTQYFGPGTRLLVL.

This clonotype turned up a few times. The V gene is TRBV7-9, the J gene TRBJ2-5, with D possibly matching TRBD2 (5 bases). V lost 11 bases and J lost 5, with 15 bases in between. The germline V gene encodes CDR1 SEHNR and CDR2 FQNEAQ (reference sequence). The CDR3 is 12 amino acids. CDR3 in DNA: TGTGCCGGAGCGGAACCTCGGGAGACCCAGTACTTC. Translating it yields CAGAEPRETQYF.

The J gene is TRBJ1-2, the V gene TRBV7-2, with D possibly TRBD1 on 6 matching bases. The V end lost 5 bases, the J end lost 6 bases, and 13 bases lay between the germline ends. Germline values: CDR1 SGHTA, CDR2 FQGNSA. CDR3 size: 13 residues. CDR3 nucleotides: TGTGCCAGCAGCCCCGGGGGGCGGAATGGCTACACCTTC. This codes for CASSPGGRNGYTF. Full variable domain (outside the CDR3, taken from reference TRBV7-2 and TRBJ1-2): GAGVSQSPSNKVTEKGKDVELRCDPISGHTALYWYRQSLGQGLEFLIYFQGNSAPDKSGLPSDRFSAERTGGSVSTLTIQRTQQEDSAVYLCASSPGGRNGYTFGSGTRLTVV.

The genes are TRBV29-1 and TRBJ1-2; maybe TRBD1 (6 bases). Trimming removed 7 bases from V and 4 bases from J, with 13 bases in between. There are 12 residues in the CDR3. In germline, CDR1 is SQVTM, CDR2 ANQGSEA. Here the CDR3 reads CSAFQGPYGYTF. For the CDR3, the DNA is TGCAGCGCCTTCCAGGGGCCCTATGGCTACACCTTC. The entire variable domain, with the rest obtained from reference TRBV29-1 and TRBJ1-2, is as follows: SAVISQKPSRDICQRGTSLTIQCQVDSQVTMMFWYRQQPGQSLTLIATANQGSEATYESGFVIDKFPISRPNLTFSTLTVSNMSPEDSSIYLCSAFQGPYGYTFGSGTRLTVV.

This clonotype was seen a handful of times. V gene TRBV4-3 combines with J gene TRBJ2-2; D ambiguous. V dropped 0 bases and J dropped 2 bases, with 7 bases sitting between them. The CDR3 has 15 amino acids. Germline V gene sequence: CDR1 LGHNA, CDR2 YSLEER. CDR3 sequence: CASSQEGYNTGELFF. The CDR3 DNA reads as TGCGCCAGCAGCCAAGAGGGGTACAACACCGGGGAGCTGTTTTTT.

The rearrangement uses TRBV2 and TRBJ2-7; D possibly corresponds to TRBD1 (5 bases). CDR3 size: 13 residues. The ends were cut back, 7 bases at V and 2 bases at J, with 12 bases in the middle. The germline CDR1 and CDR2 sequences are SNHLY and FYNNEI. The CDR3 here is CASKSDRPYEQYF. CDR3 sequence (DNA): TGTGCCAGCAAGTCCGACAGACCCTACGAGCAGTACTTC.

The chain employs TRBV7-2 and TRBJ2-3; 9 bases are shared with TRBD1. The length of the CDR3 is 14 residues. V was clipped by 5 bases and J by 3 bases; unmatched bases: 3. Germline V lookup: CDR1 SGHTA, CDR2 FQGNSA. The CDR3 nucleotides read TGTGCCAGCAGCGTACAGGGGGCAACAGATACGCAGTATTTT. Its protein product is CASSVQGATDTQYF.

This chain links TRBV10-3 with TRBJ1-5, with D unclear. V was clipped by 4 bases and J by 6 bases, with 19 bases between them. Per germline, CDR1 ENHRY and CDR2 SYGVKD. This CDR3 is built from 16 residues. CDR3 nucleotide sequence: TGTGCCATCAGTGCGATGGGAGATATTGCTGGTCAGCCCCAGCATTTT. Encoded protein: CAISAMGDIAGQPQHF.

This clonotype has a handful of counts. The chain carries TRBV6-1 and TRBJ1-1; the D is unclear. CDR1 MNHNS and CDR2 SASEGT come from the germline V gene. V lost 7 bases, J lost 8 bases, and 11 bases lay in between. The CDR3 is made up of 11 amino acids. CDR3 loop: CASNRKAEAFF. The CDR3 DNA reads as TGTGCCAGCAATCGCAAGGCCGAAGCTTTCTTT.